This note documents a single T cell receptor beta chain sequence. Its antigen is not known. The data originate from a study of blood T cells in healthy people across ages. The use of a sample-barcoded 5' primer and a J-beta primer mix characterized a second PCR of about 6 to 11 cycles. A single record per CDR3 protein comes from TCRdb applying MiXCR to the 5' RACE reads. The sample has over a million distinct CDR3 sequences, approximately 39% seen once. Individuals who donated were healthy Caucasians from Russia aged 6 to 90. Study-level points and caveats: Higher diversity, along with more naive CD4+ cells, distinguished long-lived donors from aged donors.

V lost 1 base and J lost 1; bases outside the gene matches: 2. CDR1 is SNHLY and CDR2 is FYNNEI in the germline V gene. The CDR3 spans 15 residues. V and J are TRBV2 and TRBJ1-2; 8 bases are a match to TRBD1. The source is a woman between 18 and 29 years old in good health. The specimen was blood. The CDR3 sequence: CASSEGTGSNYGYTF. DNA for the CDR3: TGTGCCAGCAGTGAAGGGACAGGGAGTAACTATGGCTACACCTTC.